Listed here is a single T cell receptor (beta chain). Its antigen is unidentified. TCRdb's copy holds only in-frame clones and misses some; the assay was immunoSEQ multiplex PCR. This table has tens of thousands of clones, roughly 84% appearing once. This entry comes from a study of PD-1 blockade in classical Hodgkin lymphoma. For the study at large: Intravenous delivery of nivolumab at 3 mg/kg to patients occurred every 2 weeks.

All the patients suffered relapse after autologous stem cell transplantation, and brentuximab vedotin exposure differed. Researchers used magnetic negative selection to pull out pure CD4+ T cells from thawed PBMCs. Classification of best responses gave complete response, partial response or progressive disease. Study outcomes and limitations: Complete responders had baseline diversity similar to newly diagnosed patients.

The receptor was isolated from a human donor with classical Hodgkin lymphoma. The source was CD4+ T cells from blood, collected at baseline.

The chain's CDR3 is CASSTRTGAYPLEQYF. The CDR3 coding sequence is TGTGCCAGCAGCACCCGGACAGGGGCGTACCCCCTAGAGCAGTACTTC. J is TRBJ2-7 and V is TRBV11-2, with 9 bases lining up with TRBD1. The CDR3 contains 16 residues. The germline gives CDR1 SGHAT, CDR2 FQNNGV. Trimming took 5 bases from V and 7 from J; bases not matched to a gene: 15.